This T cell receptor beta chain was sequenced in a study of vaccination effects on CD4 cells after COVID-19. Worth noting for this clone: As yet, its antigen is unknown.

Within the ViraFEST assay, antigen-specific CD4+ T cells underwent expansion with viral peptide pools prior to sequencing. The culture ran for approximately 10 days before CD4+ T cells were isolated. Vaccine recipients had no previous SARS-CoV-2 infection; their nucleocapsid antibodies were negative. From germline, CDR1 is SNHLY and CDR2 FYNNEI. The CDR3 loop spans 13 amino acids. Trimming took 7 bases from V and 2 from J, leaving 9 bases between them. The method was immunoSEQ multiplex PCR; TCRdb's version includes in-frame clones alone and lacks a portion of them. The repertoire consists of 70,000 to 75,000 clones, with approximately 70% occurring once and the leading ten covering over 4%.

V gene TRBV2 combines with J gene TRBJ1-3, with D unresolved. The input for sequencing was CD4+ T cells from PBMCs cultured with HCoV-OC43 spike peptides, taken before COVID-19 vaccination. As for subset: HCoV-OC43 spike overlapping peptide pool stimulation. The sequence was collected from a human donor who received a COVID-19 vaccine. This CDR3 is CASTLQTGNTIYF. The DNA of the CDR3 is TGTGCCAGCACTTTGCAGACTGGAAACACCATATATTTT.